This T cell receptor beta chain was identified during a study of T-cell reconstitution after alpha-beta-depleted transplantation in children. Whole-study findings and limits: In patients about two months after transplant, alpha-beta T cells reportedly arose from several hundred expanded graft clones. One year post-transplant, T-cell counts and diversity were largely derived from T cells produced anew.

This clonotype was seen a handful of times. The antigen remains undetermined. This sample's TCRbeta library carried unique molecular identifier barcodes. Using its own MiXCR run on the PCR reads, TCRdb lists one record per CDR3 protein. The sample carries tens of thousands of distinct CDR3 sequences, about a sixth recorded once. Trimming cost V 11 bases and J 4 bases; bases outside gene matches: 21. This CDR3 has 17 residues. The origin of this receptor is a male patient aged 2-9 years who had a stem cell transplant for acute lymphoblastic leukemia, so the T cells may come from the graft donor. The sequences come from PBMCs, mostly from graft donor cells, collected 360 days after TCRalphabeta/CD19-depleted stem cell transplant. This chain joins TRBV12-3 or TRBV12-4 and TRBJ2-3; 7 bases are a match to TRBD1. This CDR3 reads CAFSPNFGRGLADTQYF. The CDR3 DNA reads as TGTGCCTTCAGTCCGAATTTTGGCAGGGGGTTAGCAGATACGCAGTATTTT.